Following are 27 T cell receptor beta chains from one sample sequenced in a study of OX40 agonist ivuxolimab in advanced cancers. The repertoire was sequenced with immunoSEQ multiplex PCR; TCRdb's copy has only in-frame clones and lacks some. This sample has roughly 28,000 clones, with approximately 78% found just once. The specimen comprised CD4+ or CD8+ T cells sorted from blood, sampled in a trial of the OX40 agonist ivuxolimab. The origin of the receptors is an adult with an advanced solid tumor such as melanoma, head and neck, liver or kidney cancer.

The chain is built from TRBV7-3 and TRBJ2-2; possible D gene TRBD2, 6 bases. Looked up from germline, CDR1 is SGHTA and CDR2 is FQGTGA. The CDR3 has 16 amino acids. The V gene lost 5 bases and the J gene lost 1 base, with 14 bases spanning the gap. The CDR3 DNA reads TGTGCCAGCAGCCCGGGACTTGAACGGAACACCGGGGAGCTGTTTTTT. Translated, it gives CASSPGLERNTGELFF.

This clone has a single count. The V call is TRBV4-1, the J call TRBJ2-7, with TRBD1 matching over 10 bases. Germline values: CDR1 MGHRA, CDR2 YSYEKL. This CDR3 is built from 16 residues. Trimming cost V 2 bases and J 6 bases; bases outside gene matches: 10. The CDR3, as DNA: TGCGCCAGCAGCCAAATATCGGACAGGGGGAGATTCGAGCAGTACTTC. This codes for CASSQISDRGRFEQYF.

This chain joins TRBV29-1 and TRBJ2-5, with a possible D match to TRBD1 (5 bases). The end of the DNA aligns better with TRBJ2-7, so the J call may be wrong. The length of the CDR3 is 11 residues. Germline V CDR1 and CDR2: SQVTM, ANQGSEA. Here the CDR3 DNA reads TGCAGCGTTGGGGGCCTATACGAGCAGTACTTC. This translates into CSVGGLYEQYF.

The J gene is TRBJ1-1, the V gene TRBV10-3, with D hard to call. The CDR3 loop spans 13 amino acids. The germline CDR1 and CDR2 sequences are ENHRY and SYGVKD. With 1 base removed from V and 1 base from J, the gap between germline ends came to 4 bases. In DNA form, the CDR3 reads TGTGCCATCAGTGAGTTAGGGAACACTGAAGCTTTCTTT. Protein product: CAISELGNTEAFF.

Remarks on this clone: The sample carries other DNA sequences with the same CDR3. The J gene is TRBJ2-3, the V gene TRBV7-2; D might be TRBD1 or TRBD2, each matching 7 bases. This CDR3 spans 15 amino acids. The V end lost 5 bases, the J end lost 2 bases, and 14 bases lay between the germline ends. Germline values: CDR1 SGHTA, CDR2 FQGNSA. The CDR3 nucleotides are TGTGCCAGCAGCCCAGGGGGGGGGCCCACAGATACGCAGTATTTT. Its protein product is CASSPGGGPTDTQYF.

This clone was found a few times. The chain couples TRBV30 to TRBJ2-7, with unresolved D. Per the germline V gene, CDR1 is GTSNPN and CDR2 is SVGIG (reference sequence). Trimming shortened V by 0 bases and J by 4 bases, and 13 bases separated the two germline ends. The CDR3 sequence is 14 residues long. CDR3 residues: CAWSVPTRTYEQYF. The CDR3 DNA is TGTGCCTGGAGTGTCCCGACACGGACGTACGAGCAGTACTTC.

There are a few counts of this clone. The chain is built from TRBV6-1 and TRBJ2-7; TRBD1 aligns across 10 bases. The J segment lost 2 bases and the V segment lost 4 bases, leaving 8 bases of the junction unmatched. This CDR3 spans 16 amino acids. Germline CDR1 reads MNHNS; CDR2 reads SASEGT. CDR3 in DNA: TGTGCCAGCAGTGTAACCCGGACAGGGGGGGCCTACGAGCAGTACTTC. Translating gives CASSVTRTGGAYEQYF.

The chain recombines TRBV7-9 with TRBJ2-2; D gene unclear. CDR1 SEHNR and CDR2 FQNEAQ come from the germline V gene (reference sequence). V lost 1 base to trimming and J lost 1 base, with 4 bases between them. The CDR3 spans 14 residues. CDR3 region: CASSLGGNTGELFF. CDR3 in DNA: TGTGCCAGCAGCTTAGGTGGGAACACCGGGGAGCTGTTTTTT.

The chain links TRBV27 to TRBJ2-2; D ambiguous. CDR3 length: 14 amino acids. Germline V lookup: CDR1 MNHEY, CDR2 SMNVEV (reference sequence). V was clipped by 5 bases and J by 1 base, with 8 bases between them. CDR3 sequence reads: CASSLHRNTGELFF. The CDR3 DNA reads TGTGCCAGCAGTCTTCACAGGAACACCGGGGAGCTGTTTTTT.

J is TRBJ2-1 and V is TRBV27; tentative D call: TRBD2 (5 bases). The germline V gene encodes CDR1 MNHEY and CDR2 SMNVEV (reference sequence). Trimming cost V 2 bases and J 7 bases, with 6 bases left between them. The CDR3 is 12 amino acids. This CDR3 is CASSLTGNEQFF. The CDR3 DNA reads TGTGCCAGCAGTTTAACGGGAAATGAGCAGTTCTTC.

This clone was found a few times. The genes are TRBV9 and TRBJ1-3; 7 bases align to TRBD1. CDR3 length: 14 residues. V was clipped by 4 bases and J by 7 bases; unmatched bases: 8. In germline, CDR1 is SGDLS, CDR2 YYNGEE. The CDR3 DNA reads TGTGCCAGCAGCTCCGACAGGGAGGGGAACACCATATATTTT. Its translation: CASSSDREGNTIYF.

The rearrangement uses TRBV7-6 and TRBJ1-1; 7 bases fit TRBD1. Trimming at V came to 7 bases and at J to 2 bases, leaving 16 bases not matched to a gene. CDR3 length equals 17 residues. Germline lookup yields CDR1 SGHVS and CDR2 FNYEAQ. The CDR3 region is CASTLFVGDSPNTEAFF. The CDR3 bases are TGTGCCAGCACCCTGTTCGTAGGGGACAGTCCCAACACTGAAGCTTTCTTT.

The sample holds one count of this clone. The genes are TRBV27 and TRBJ2-5; 8 bases align to TRBD1. The J call is in doubt because the DNA end fits TRBJ2-7 better. The V gene's germline CDR1 is MNHEY and CDR2 SMNVEV (reference sequence). This CDR3 is built from 15 residues. This CDR3 reads CASSPGTGRGNEQYF. The CDR3 DNA reads as TGTGCCAGCAGTCCGGGGACAGGCCGGGGGAACGAGCAGTACTTC.

This chain joins TRBV7-8 and TRBJ2-7; D is unclear. The CDR3 has 14 residues. The germline V gene has CDR1 SGHVS and CDR2 FQNEAQ. Trimming shortened V by 2 bases and J by 2 bases, and 10 bases separated the two germline ends. CDR3 coding DNA: TGTGCCAGCAGCTTAAGAGCGCCGACCTACGAGCAGTACTTC. Amino acid sequence: CASSLRAPTYEQYF.

The rearrangement links TRBV27 to TRBJ1-1; D may be TRBD1 (5 bases). Trimming stripped 6 bases from V and 6 bases from J, with 11 bases between. Per germline, CDR1 MNHEY and CDR2 SMNVEV (reference sequence). This CDR3 has 12 amino acids. CDR3 loop: CASRLGGSEAFF. In DNA, the CDR3 is TGTGCCAGCAGGCTGGGGGGATCTGAAGCTTTCTTT.

This clone was observed a single time. The chain combines TRBV27 with TRBJ2-1, with D uncertain. V was clipped by 5 bases and J by 6 bases, with 20 bases between them. Germline CDR1 and CDR2: MNHEY and SMNVEV (reference sequence). The CDR3 has 16 amino acids. The CDR3 here is CASSLFPIPPGNEQFF. CDR3 nucleotide sequence: TGTGCCAGCAGTCTATTCCCTATTCCACCAGGCAATGAGCAGTTCTTC.

The chain employs TRBV9 and TRBJ2-7, with 7 nucleotides matching TRBD1. After removal of 3 bases from V and 6 bases from J, the junction contained 6 bases not matched to a gene. The germline gives CDR1 SGDLS, CDR2 YYNGEE. The CDR3 runs 13 residues. For the CDR3, the DNA is TGTGCCAGCAGCGGTCGACAGGGCCCCGAGCAGTACTTC. Its protein product is CASSGRQGPEQYF. The entire variable domain, with the rest obtained from reference TRBV9 and TRBJ2-7, is as follows: DSGVTQTPKHLITATGQRVTLRCSPRSGDLSVYWYQQSLDQGLQFLIQYYNGEERAKGNILERFSAQQFPDLHSELNLSSLELGDSALYFCASSGRQGPEQYFGPGTRLTVT.

The CDR3 spells CASRGLSPYNEQFF. In DNA, the CDR3 is TGTGCCAGCAGGGGTTTAAGTCCGTACAATGAGCAGTTCTTC. The rearrangement joins TRBV25-1 to TRBJ2-1; D call uncertain. The V gene lost 6 bases and the J gene lost 4 bases, with 13 bases spanning the gap. Germline V gene lookup returns CDR1 MGHDK and CDR2 SYGVNS. The length of the CDR3 is 14 residues.

The chain uses TRBV28 and TRBJ2-2, with D possibly TRBD1 on 6 matching bases. The CDR3 contains 15 residues. From germline, CDR1 is MDHEN and CDR2 SYDVKM. Trimming removed 3 bases from V and 7 bases from J, with 15 bases in between. The CDR3 nucleotides are TGTGCCAGCAGTTTTACGGCAGGGGCGATCGGGGAGCTGTTTTTT. It encodes CASSFTAGAIGELFF.

The chain couples TRBV19 to TRBJ2-1, with 11 bases lining up with TRBD2. Per germline, CDR1 LNHDA and CDR2 SQIVND (reference sequence). This CDR3 region has 17 residues. V trimming: 3 bases; J trimming: 4 bases; junction bases outside the gene matches: 8. CDR3 in DNA: TGTGCCAGTAGTATCGCTCTCATAGCGGGGGGGTACAATGAGCAGTTCTTC. Its protein is CASSIALIAGGYNEQFF. The entire variable domain, with the rest obtained from reference TRBV19 and TRBJ2-1, is as follows: DGGITQSPKYLFRKEGQNVTLSCEQNLNHDAMYWYRQDPGQGLRLIYYSQIVNDFQKGDIAEGYSVSREKKESFPLTVTSAQKNPTAFYLCASSIALIAGGYNEQFFGPGTRLTVL.

This clone was detected a few times. At the DNA level, this CDR3 is encoded by other sequences in the same sample as well. The V and J genes are TRBV4-3 and TRBJ1-2, with D uncertain. V lost 0 bases and J lost 8, with 7 bases in between. CDR3 size: 12 residues. Germline CDR1 reads LGHNA; CDR2 reads YSLEER. Here the CDR3 reads CASSQDRNGYTF. CDR3 nucleotide sequence: TGCGCCAGCAGCCAAGACAGGAACGGCTACACCTTC.

This clone occurred a few times. CDR3: CAWKGSGNTIYF. DNA for the CDR3: TGTGCCTGGAAGGGCTCTGGAAACACCATATATTTT. The chain employs TRBV30 and TRBJ1-3; no firm D call. The CDR3 consists of 12 residues. Germline values: CDR1 GTSNPN, CDR2 SVGIG (reference sequence). V lost 4 bases and J 0 bases, leaving 4 bases between the germline ends.

The chain combines TRBV28 with TRBJ1-1; D is unresolved. The V and J ends lost 5 bases and 0 bases respectively, with 16 bases between them. This CDR3 is built from 16 residues. Per the germline V gene, CDR1 is MDHEN and CDR2 is SYDVKM. The CDR3: CASSLRQGSMNTEAFF. CDR3 coding DNA: TGTGCCAGCAGTCTACGACAAGGCAGTATGAACACTGAAGCTTTCTTT.

The chain uses TRBV27 and TRBJ2-7; 9 bases fit TRBD2. The CDR3 covers 13 residues. V dropped 6 bases and J dropped 7; count of bases not matched to a gene: 7. Germline V gene sequence: CDR1 MNHEY, CDR2 SMNVEV (reference sequence). For the CDR3, the DNA is TGTGCCAGCAGCCCGGGACTAGCTGGGGAGCAGTACTTC. This encodes CASSPGLAGEQYF.

The V gene is TRBV7-9, the J gene TRBJ2-7; 8 nucleotides match TRBD1. This CDR3 has 18 amino acids. Germline CDR1 and CDR2: SEHNR and FQNEAQ (reference sequence). Trimming cost V 4 bases and J 1 base; bases outside gene matches: 15. The CDR3 DNA reads as TGTGCCAGCAGCTCAAATGAAGGGACGACAGGGGTATCCTACGAGCAGTACTTC. It yields the protein CASSSNEGTTGVSYEQYF.

The rearrangement uses TRBV5-5 and TRBJ2-1; tentative D call: TRBD2 (6 bases). CDR3 length equals 13 residues. Trimming removed 4 bases from V and 9 bases from J, with 14 bases in between. In germline, CDR1 is SGHKS, CDR2 YYEKEE (reference sequence). CDR3 coding DNA: TGTGCCAGCAGCCGGGGGATAACAGGTGAGCAGTTCTTC. Translated: CASSRGITGEQFF.

V gene TRBV2 combines with J gene TRBJ1-1; D is ambiguous. The CDR3 runs to 14 residues. Germline CDR1 and CDR2: SNHLY and FYNNEI. V lost 4 bases to trimming and J lost 4 bases, with 13 bases between them. The CDR3: CASSVRGSGTEAFF. The CDR3 nucleotides read TGTGCCAGCAGTGTCCGAGGTTCCGGCACTGAAGCTTTCTTT. Using reference TRBV2 and TRBJ1-1 for the parts outside the CDR3, the full variable domain is EPEVTQTPSHQVTQMGQEVILRCVPISNHLYFYWYRQILGQKVEFLVSFYNNEISEKSEIFDDQFSVERPDGSNFTLKIRSTKLEDSAMYFCASSVRGSGTEAFFGQGTRLTVV.